This TCR beta chain originates from a study of shared clonotypes between healthy human individuals. Study summary: Donors had three CD4 naive, three CD4 memory, two CD8 naive and one CD8 memory plate apiece.

This clone was observed a single time. Naive CD8 cells lacked CD45RO and underwent positive selection for CCR7, leaving out terminally differentiated effector memory CD45RA+ cells. Germline V gene data show CDR1 as SGHNT and CDR2 as YYREEE (reference sequence). Trimming removed 5 bases at V and 2 bases at J, with 8 bases between. The CDR3 extends over 12 amino acids. When replicate PCRs were run on sorted subsets, they used 200 to 250 ng DNA, 28,000 or so T cell genomes. Generated by immunoSEQ multiplex PCR, the TCRdb table keeps only in-frame clones and is missing some. The repertoire consists of 2 million to 2.5 million clones, with roughly 91% occurring once and the leading ten covering roughly 1.7%.

The gene calls are TRBV5-4 and TRBJ2-7; D may be TRBD1 (5 bases). The sample comprised naive CD8+ T cells from PBMCs. This TCR derives from a man younger than 30 in good health. Some clones in this sample may be carry-over from other donors' samples. CDR3 loop: CASRRQTYEQYF. The DNA of the CDR3 is TGTGCCAGCAGAAGACAGACCTACGAGCAGTACTTC. Variable domain in full (rest from reference TRBV5-4 and TRBJ2-7): ETGVTQSPTHLIKTRGQQVTLRCSSQSGHNTVSWYQQALGQGPQFIFQYYREEENGRGNFPPRFSGLQFPNYSSELNVNALELDDSALYLCASRRQTYEQYFGPGTRLTVT.